These 26 T cell receptor beta chains came from one sample sequenced in a study of blood T cell repertoires in COVID-19. Generated by immunoSEQ multiplex PCR, the TCRdb table keeps only in-frame clones and is missing some. The repertoire holds 400,000 to 500,000 clones, 85% to 90% seen once, with approximately 1.8% in the top ten. Specimen: PBMCs or T cells enriched from blood (not recorded which). These receptors were taken from a woman aged 40 to 50 who had recovered from COVID-19.

V is TRBV28 and J is TRBJ2-1; 9 bases are a match to TRBD2. V was clipped by 2 bases and J by 5 bases; unmatched bases: 10. Germline loops: CDR1 MDHEN, CDR2 SYDVKM. The CDR3 contains 17 residues. The CDR3 loop is CASSLKVAGVDHNEQFF. DNA for the CDR3: TGTGCCAGCAGTTTAAAGGTAGCGGGAGTCGACCACAATGAGCAGTTCTTC. Filled out from reference TRBV28 and TRBJ2-1, the complete variable domain reads DVKVTQSSRYLVKRTGEKVFLECVQDMDHENMFWYRQDPGLGLRLIYFSYDVKMKEKGDIPEGYSVSREKKERFSLILESASTNQTSMYLCASSLKVAGVDHNEQFFGPGTRLTVL.

V is TRBV4-3 and J is TRBJ2-6, with 8 positions matching TRBD1. Germline CDR1 LGHNA, CDR2 YSLEER. The CDR3 runs to 19 residues. The V and J ends lost 0 bases and 4 bases, in that order; junction bases with no gene match: 11. The CDR3 loop is CASSQDLGRGPGGANVLTF. CDR3 DNA sequence: TGCGCCAGCAGCCAAGATCTTGGCAGGGGGCCGGGGGGGGCCAACGTCCTGACTTTC.

The J gene is TRBJ1-2, the V gene TRBV15; tentative D call: TRBD1 (6 bases). Trimming cost V 6 bases and J 3 bases, with 17 bases left between them. Looked up from germline, CDR1 is LNHNV and CDR2 is YYDKDF (reference sequence). The CDR3 has 15 residues. The CDR3 nucleotides read TGTGCCACCAGTTGGGCTGGGGGCGGACACTATGGCTACACCTTC. Amino acids: CATSWAGGGHYGYTF.

The rearrangement joins TRBV27 to TRBJ2-7, with TRBD2 identical over 9 bases. The CDR3 has 14 amino acids. Looked up from germline, CDR1 is MNHEY and CDR2 is SMNVEV (reference sequence). J gave up 6 bases and V 4 bases, and 7 bases lay outside the gene matches. CDR3 coding DNA: TGTGCCAGCAGTTCGGGACATAGCGGGAGCGAGCAGTACTTC. Its translation: CASSSGHSGSEQYF.

The chain couples TRBV10-1 to TRBJ2-7, with 7 nucleotides matching TRBD2. There are 16 residues in the CDR3. Germline-derived CDR1 and CDR2 are WNHNN and SYGVQD (reference sequence). The junction had 10 bases not matched to a gene; V was cut back by 0 bases and J by 5 bases. The CDR3 region has the DNA TGCGCCAGCAGTGAGTCGAAGGGAGGGCCTAGGGACGAGCAGTACTTC. It is translated as CASSESKGGPRDEQYF.

In nucleotides, the CDR3 is TGCGCCAGCAGCGAAACAGGGCGAACTGAAGCTTTCTTT. This translates into CASSETGRTEAFF. The chain employs TRBV10-1 and TRBJ1-1, with D maybe TRBD1 (6 bases). Trimming left V 6 bases short and J 5 bases short, with 13 bases between. CDR1 is WNHNN, CDR2 SYGVQD, per germline (reference sequence). This CDR3 has 13 amino acids.

Regarding this clone: Other DNA sequences in this sample translate to the same CDR3. The chain links TRBV7-2 to TRBJ2-2; 8 positions match TRBD1. J gave up 5 bases and V 2 bases, and 4 bases lay outside the gene matches. This CDR3 comprises 15 residues. Per the germline V gene, CDR1 is SGHTA and CDR2 is FQGNSA. CDR3 DNA: TGTGCCAGCAGCTTACGGACAGGGAATACCGGGGAGCTGTTTTTT. It translates to CASSLRTGNTGELFF. The variable domain in full, with the rest retrieved from reference TRBV7-2 and TRBJ2-2, is GAGVSQSPSNKVTEKGKDVELRCDPISGHTALYWYRQSLGQGLEFLIYFQGNSAPDKSGLPSDRFSAERTGGSVSTLTIQRTQQEDSAVYLCASSLRTGNTGELFFGEGSRLTVL.

A note on this clone: Other DNA sequences in this specimen translate into the identical CDR3. This chain links TRBV5-6 with TRBJ2-2, with 9 nucleotides matching TRBD1. The CDR3 spans 15 residues. Germline V gives CDR1 SGHDT, CDR2 YYEEEE. The V and J ends lost 4 bases and 3 bases, in that order; junction bases with no gene match: 4. CDR3 DNA: TGTGCCAGCAGCCCAGGACAGGGGTACACCGGGGAGCTGTTTTTT. This gives the protein CASSPGQGYTGELFF.

The rearrangement uses TRBV7-2 and TRBJ1-2; 7 bases agree with TRBD1. The length of the CDR3 is 15 residues. V dropped 0 bases and J dropped 6; count of bases not matched to a gene: 7. Germline loops: CDR1 SGHTA, CDR2 FQGNSA. Here the CDR3 DNA reads TGTGCCAGCAGCTTAGCTAGGGGGCTCCATAATGGCTACACCTTC. This sequence encodes CASSLARGLHNGYTF.

This chain uses TRBV29-1 with TRBJ1-2, with 7 bases lining up with TRBD1. The CDR3 extends over 12 amino acids. The germline V gene has CDR1 SQVTM and CDR2 ANQGSEA. V trimming: 7 bases; J trimming: 6 bases; junction bases outside the gene matches: 8. CDR3 sequence reads: CSAYRGSDGYTF. The CDR3, as DNA: TGCAGCGCTTACAGGGGATCTGATGGCTACACCTTC.

CDR3 sequence reads: CASSRGGPEAFF. CDR3 nucleotides: TGTGCCAGCAGTAGAGGGGGCCCTGAAGCTTTCTTT. The V gene is TRBV6-5, the J gene TRBJ1-1; TRBD1 matches 7 bases. CDR1 and CDR2 from the germline V gene are MNHEY and SVGAGI. V shed 5 bases and J 6 bases; nucleotides not matched to a gene: 3. The CDR3 sequence is 12 residues long.

The J gene is TRBJ2-3, the V gene TRBV6-5; 7 bases are shared with TRBD1. The V segment lost 0 bases and the J segment 0 bases; nucleotides outside the gene matches: 3. The V gene's germline CDR1 is MNHEY and CDR2 SVGAGI. There are 16 residues in the CDR3. In nucleotides, the CDR3 is TGTGCCAGCAGTTACTCGGGACAGCCGAGCACAGATACGCAGTATTTT. This gives the protein CASSYSGQPSTDTQYF.

This clone has only one observation. The V call is TRBV19, the J call TRBJ1-2; 8 bases agree with TRBD1. This CDR3 region has 16 residues. V lost 6 bases to trimming and J lost 0 bases; unmatched junction nucleotides: 9. The germline V gene encodes CDR1 LNHDA and CDR2 SQIVND (reference sequence). The DNA of the CDR3 is TGTGCCAGTAGGAGGACAGGGTCCTCTACTAACTATGGCTACACCTTC. Its protein product is CASRRTGSSTNYGYTF.

This chain links TRBV19 with TRBJ1-2, with D possibly matching TRBD1 (5 bases). Trimming removed 7 bases from V and 4 bases from J, with 13 bases in between. The CDR3 covers 13 residues. Germline CDR1 reads LNHDA; CDR2 reads SQIVND (reference sequence). This CDR3 is CASNKGGGYGYTF. In nucleotides, the CDR3 is TGTGCCAGTAACAAGGGCGGGGGCTATGGCTACACCTTC.

The gene calls are TRBV7-2 and TRBJ2-7, with 7 bases that match TRBD2. The germline CDR1 and CDR2 sequences are SGHTA and FQGNSA. V gave up 5 bases and J gave up 4 bases; unmatched junction bases: 11. This CDR3 is 15 amino acids long. CDR3 nucleotides: TGTGCCAGCAGCCCCCGAGGACTAGTTGAGTACGAGCAGTACTTC. Amino acid sequence: CASSPRGLVEYEQYF.

The CDR3 DNA sequence: TGTGCCAGCAGCTTAGTCCCCGTCCAGGGCTTTTCAAGGACCCAGTACTTC. This translates into CASSLVPVQGFSRTQYF. The J gene is TRBJ2-5, the V gene TRBV7-8, with TRBD1 as a possible D gene (5 bases). Trimming shortened V by 1 base and J by 7 bases, and 22 bases separated the two germline ends. Germline values: CDR1 SGHVS, CDR2 FQNEAQ. The CDR3 covers 17 residues.

The V gene is TRBV7-2, the J gene TRBJ2-7; D unclear. Germline lookup yields CDR1 SGHTA and CDR2 FQGNSA. Trimming shortened V by 5 bases and J by 4 bases, and 15 bases separated the two germline ends. There are 14 residues in the CDR3. CDR3 nucleotides: TGTGCCAGCAGCCCCAGAAATTTGCAGTACGAGCAGTACTTC. This sequence encodes CASSPRNLQYEQYF.

This clone was detected once. The V and J genes are TRBV4-2 and TRBJ1-2; D unresolved. Trimming took 0 bases from V and 5 from J, leaving 10 bases between them. Germline values: CDR1 LGHNA, CDR2 YNFKEQ. The CDR3 is 14 amino acids. CDR3 residues: CASSQERSTYGYTF. CDR3 DNA sequence: TGTGCCAGCAGCCAAGAACGGTCAACTTATGGCTACACCTTC.

The chain joins TRBV5-1 to TRBJ2-5; D not certain. CDR1 SGHRS and CDR2 YFSETQ come from the germline V gene. The V end was cut by 6 bases, the J end by 2 bases, with 8 bases between. The CDR3 is made up of 12 amino acids. Here the CDR3 DNA reads TGCGCCAGCAAGCGAGATCAAGAGACCCAGTACTTC. This gives the protein CASKRDQETQYF.

The rearrangement links TRBV10-1 to TRBJ2-3, with TRBD2 matching 8 bases. V gave up 4 bases and J gave up 5 bases; unmatched junction bases: 11. Germline assignment: CDR1 WNHNN and CDR2 SYGVQD (reference sequence). This CDR3 has 16 residues. CDR3 residues: CASSGLSGGRRDTQYF. CDR3 in DNA: TGCGCCAGCAGTGGCCTCTCGGGAGGGAGACGAGATACGCAGTATTTT.

This clone has just a few counts. The chain combines TRBV4-1 with TRBJ1-2; a weak D match, TRBD1 (6 bases). The length of the CDR3 is 15 residues. CDR1 MGHRA and CDR2 YSYEKL come from the germline V gene. V lost 4 bases and J 3 bases, leaving 15 bases between the germline ends. The CDR3 coding sequence is TGCGCCAGCAGCCTATCCAGCAGGGGCGACTATGGCTACACCTTC. It is translated as CASSLSSRGDYGYTF.

This chain uses TRBV29-1 with TRBJ2-7; 11 bases line up with TRBD2. The CDR3 is 19 residues long. Germline loops: CDR1 SQVTM, CDR2 ANQGSEA. Trimming cost V 2 bases and J 5 bases; bases outside gene matches: 20. This chain's CDR3 is CSVEFNSTIIAGGPDEQYF. CDR3 DNA: TGCAGCGTTGAATTTAATTCCACAATCATAGCGGGAGGGCCGGACGAGCAGTACTTC.

This sequence joins TRBV5-4 and TRBJ2-5; 10 positions match TRBD2. V was clipped by 2 bases and J by 5 bases; unmatched bases: 3. There are 14 residues in the CDR3. Per the germline V gene, CDR1 is SGHNT and CDR2 is YYREEE (reference sequence). CDR3 sequence reads: CASSFGTSDETQYF. In DNA, the CDR3 is TGTGCCAGCAGCTTTGGGACTAGCGATGAGACCCAGTACTTC. Based on the CDR3 plus reference TRBV5-4 and TRBJ2-5, the full variable domain is ETGVTQSPTHLIKTRGQQVTLRCSSQSGHNTVSWYQQALGQGPQFIFQYYREEENGRGNFPPRFSGLQFPNYSSELNVNALELDDSALYLCASSFGTSDETQYFGPGTRLLVL.

The V and J genes are TRBV4-3 and TRBJ2-1; 8 positions match TRBD2. V trimming: 0 bases; J trimming: 4 bases; junction bases outside the gene matches: 5. CDR1 is LGHNA, CDR2 YSLEER, per germline. The CDR3 is 16 amino acids. Here the CDR3 DNA reads TGCGCCAGCAGCCAAGAGGAGGGACTAGGATACAATGAGCAGTTCTTC. Translation gives CASSQEEGLGYNEQFF.

The chain couples TRBV27 to TRBJ1-2; D ambiguous. The germline V and J ends were trimmed by 3 bases and 2 bases, with 10 bases remaining between them. CDR1 and CDR2 from the germline V gene are MNHEY and SMNVEV (reference sequence). CDR3 length: 14 residues. The CDR3 bases are TGTGCCAGCAGTTTGTCCGCGCAAAACTATGGCTACACCTTC. Residues: CASSLSAQNYGYTF.

The chain links TRBV2 to TRBJ2-3; 9 bases agree with TRBD2. Losses at the gene ends were 4 bases for V and 6 bases for J; bases not matched to a gene: 8. The germline V gene encodes CDR1 SNHLY and CDR2 FYNNEI. The CDR3 has 15 residues. This CDR3 is CASSVMASGMDTQYF. CDR3 nucleotides: TGTGCCAGCAGTGTTATGGCTAGCGGGATGGATACGCAGTATTTT.